These T cell receptor beta chains were read from a single sample in a study of cytomegalovirus exposure and HLA in healthy donors. Sequencing was performed with immunoSEQ multiplex PCR; in TCRdb, only in-frame clones are kept and a portion is missing. The sample records some 120,000 clones, over 70% being singletons. Sequencing was performed on PBMCs. These receptors came from a woman between 50 and 59 years old in good health and CMV-seronegative. The conserved cysteine and the conserved F or W are not part of the CDR3 here. The size field is filled for only some rows; it gives once, few, many or a size class.

abundance: .
j_gene: TRBJ1-2
v_gene: TRBV15
CDR3aa: ATSTGTIQLGVMGYT

abundance: .
j_gene: TRBJ2-5
v_gene: TRBV5-6
CDR3aa: ASSFAGERVRGAQETQY

abundance: .
j_gene: TRBJ2-1
v_gene: TRBV7-3
CDR3aa: ASSPQGTSPHEQF

abundance: .
j_gene: TRBJ2-3
v_gene: TRBV27
CDR3aa: ASSLLLAGGPADTQY

abundance: .
j_gene: TRBJ2-7
v_gene: TRBV28
CDR3aa: ASSTGRIPHEQY

abundance: once
j_gene: TRBJ1-6
v_gene: TRBV19
CDR3aa: ASRTGTGNSPLH

abundance: .
j_gene: TRBJ1-1
v_gene: TRBV7-2
CDR3aa: ASQWYTEAF

abundance: .
j_gene: TRBJ2-7
v_gene: TRBV4-1
CDR3aa: ASSQGRQEVYEQY

abundance: few
j_gene: TRBJ1-5
v_gene: TRBV9
CDR3aa: ASSPGQGGQPQH

abundance: .
j_gene: TRBJ2-1
v_gene: TRBV15
CDR3aa: ATSRTLPGLAGVGEQF

abundance: .
j_gene: TRBJ2-5
v_gene: TRBV30
CDR3aa: AWSVASNGETQY

abundance: .
j_gene: TRBJ2-1
v_gene: TRBV5-5
CDR3aa: ASSRELNTYNEQF

abundance: .
j_gene: TRBJ1-1
v_gene: TRBV6-5
CDR3aa: ASSSPREAEAF

abundance: .
j_gene: TRBJ2-5
v_gene: TRBV15
CDR3aa: ATSRDGRGSWETQY

abundance: .
j_gene: TRBJ2-3
v_gene: TRBV6-4
CDR3aa: ASSSYPQGSRLDTQY

abundance: .
j_gene: TRBJ1-5
v_gene: TRBV28
CDR3aa: ASSSPQGNSNQPQH

abundance: once
j_gene: TRBJ1-4
v_gene: TRBV4-3
CDR3aa: ASSPHTGANEKLF

abundance: .
j_gene: TRBJ2-3
v_gene: TRBV27
CDR3aa: ASKLAGSTDTQY